The 15 T cell receptor beta chains in this list originate from one sample, sequenced in a study of blood T cells in healthy people across ages. The use of a sample-barcoded 5' primer and a J-beta primer mix characterized a second PCR of about 7 to 12 cycles. TCRdb re-called the 5' RACE reads with MiXCR, one entry per CDR3 protein. The sample shows about 1.8 million distinct CDR3 sequences, around 48% of them seen only once. The sequencing sample was made of blood. The receptors stem from a woman aged 40 to 55 in good health.

The chain joins TRBV6-1 to TRBJ1-6; D unclear. Deletions cut 4 bases from V and 3 bases from J, with 10 bases between. CDR1 and CDR2 (germline): MNHNS, SASEGT. The CDR3 spans 15 residues. The CDR3 loop reads CASSVSGFYNSPLHF. In DNA form, the CDR3 reads TGTGCCAGCAGTGTAAGCGGATTCTATAATTCACCCCTCCACTTT.

This chain links TRBV11-1 with TRBJ2-1; D not resolved. The germline V and J ends were trimmed by 2 bases and 4 bases, with 12 bases remaining between them. The CDR3 has 15 amino acids. Per the germline V gene, CDR1 is SGHAT and CDR2 is FQDESV (reference sequence). Here the CDR3 reads CASSLRFGLYNEQFF. DNA for the CDR3: TGTGCCAGCAGCTTACGTTTCGGGCTATACAATGAGCAGTTCTTC.

The rearrangement uses TRBV12-5 and TRBJ1-2; TRBD1 aligns across 9 bases. The CDR3 totals 18 residues. Germline lookup yields CDR1 LGHNT and CDR2 FRNRAP. J gave up 4 bases and V 0 bases, and 12 bases lay outside the gene matches. In DNA form, the CDR3 reads TGTGCTAGTGGTTTGGTAGCACACAGGGGGCGGGTATGCTATGGCTACACCTTC. Its translation is CASGLVAHRGRVCYGYTF.

This clonotype was counted only a few times. V is TRBV7-9 and J is TRBJ1-2; D uncertain. This CDR3 is built from 14 residues. CDR1 is SEHNR and CDR2 is FQNEAQ in the germline V gene (reference sequence). The V and J ends lost 1 base and 6 bases respectively, with 12 bases between them. The CDR3, as DNA: TGTGCCAGCAGCTTAGACACAGCGGTGGATGGCTACACCTTC. It codes for CASSLDTAVDGYTF.

This chain uses TRBV20-1 with TRBJ2-1, with 15 bases matching TRBD2. Germline trimming cut 1 base from V and 10 bases from J; bases unmatched to any gene: 5. The CDR3 consists of 15 residues. Germline CDR1 DFQATT, CDR2 SNEGSKA (reference sequence). The CDR3 spells CSARGGTSGGLEQFF. The CDR3 DNA reads TGCAGTGCTAGAGGCGGGACTAGCGGGGGGCTAGAGCAGTTCTTC.

This chain connects TRBV4-2 to TRBJ1-2; D remains ambiguous. The CDR3 runs to 14 residues. V dropped 0 bases and J dropped 4 bases, with 9 bases sitting between them. Germline values: CDR1 LGHNA, CDR2 YNFKEQ. This CDR3 reads CASSQEAGSYGYTF. DNA of the CDR3: TGTGCCAGCAGCCAAGAGGCAGGTTCCTATGGCTACACCTTC.

The rearrangement joins TRBV20-1 to TRBJ2-6; D may be TRBD1 (6 bases). Trimming took 2 bases from V and 1 from J, leaving 9 bases between them. CDR3 length: 15 amino acids. Germline CDR1 reads DFQATT; CDR2 reads SNEGSKA (reference sequence). The CDR3: CSARPDRSGANVLTF. CDR3 DNA: TGCAGTGCTAGACCGGACAGATCTGGGGCCAACGTCCTGACTTTC.

CDR3 in amino acids: CSATIRGGAEQFF. CDR3 DNA sequence: TGCAGTGCGACTATCCGGGGGGGGGCTGAGCAGTTCTTC. The gene calls are TRBV20-1 and TRBJ2-1; the match to TRBD2 covers 8 bases. In germline, CDR1 is DFQATT, CDR2 SNEGSKA (reference sequence). With V trimmed by 6 bases and J by 9 bases, 10 bases remained unmatched. The CDR3 length is 13 residues.

The table lists this clonotype with a few counts. The chain recombines TRBV29-1 with TRBJ1-2; no reliable D call. Germline V gives CDR1 SQVTM, CDR2 ANQGSEA. The germline V and J ends were trimmed by 7 bases and 6 bases, with 18 bases remaining between them. The CDR3 is 13 residues long. The DNA for the CDR3 is TGCAGCGCCCTCGTAGGGTCGGTAGATGGCTACACCTTC. It yields the protein CSALVGSVDGYTF.

This chain uses TRBV7-2 with TRBJ2-3; D is ambiguous. V gave up 5 bases and J gave up 11 bases, with 23 bases separating them. The length of the CDR3 is 15 residues. Germline CDR1 SGHTA, CDR2 FQGNSA. The CDR3 region has the DNA TGTGCCAGCAGCCGAGGTCCGGACGGTATCTACGAGCAGTATTTT. Translated: CASSRGPDGIYEQYF. Full variable domain (rest looked up from reference TRBV7-2 and TRBJ2-3): GAGVSQSPSNKVTEKGKDVELRCDPISGHTALYWYRQSLGQGLEFLIYFQGNSAPDKSGLPSDRFSAERTGGSVSTLTIQRTQQEDSAVYLCASSRGPDGIYEQYFGPGTRLTVL.

In this sample, this clonotype turned up a few times. The chain employs TRBV9 and TRBJ1-6; D possibly corresponds to TRBD1 (6 bases). The V end lost 3 bases, the J end lost 2 bases, and 12 bases lay between the germline ends. Germline-derived CDR1 and CDR2 are SGDLS and YYNGEE. CDR3 length: 16 residues. The CDR3 region is CASSATGLAYNSPLHF. In nucleotides, the CDR3 is TGTGCCAGCAGCGCCACAGGGCTCGCCTATAATTCACCCCTCCACTTT. The complete variable domain, with remaining parts taken from reference TRBV9 and TRBJ1-6, reads DSGVTQTPKHLITATGQRVTLRCSPRSGDLSVYWYQQSLDQGLQFLIQYYNGEERAKGNILERFSAQQFPDLHSELNLSSLELGDSALYFCASSATGLAYNSPLHFGNGTRLTVT.

In this sample, this clonotype turned up a few times. The V call is TRBV5-1, the J call TRBJ2-7, with D tentatively TRBD1 (6 bases). This CDR3 contains 15 residues. The germline V gene encodes CDR1 SGHRS and CDR2 YFSETQ. The V and J ends lost 4 bases and 3 bases respectively, with 17 bases between them. The chain's CDR3 is CASSLTGSGIYEQYF. For the CDR3, the DNA is TGCGCCAGCAGCCTGACAGGTTCCGGAATCTACGAGCAGTACTTC.

This clonotype was observed a handful of times. The chain couples TRBV7-3 to TRBJ2-3; tentatively, D is TRBD2 (6 bases). Germline assignment: CDR1 SGHTA and CDR2 FQGTGA. Trimming left V 5 bases short and J 3 bases short, with 15 bases between. This CDR3 region has 15 residues. DNA for the CDR3: TGTGCCAGCAGCCCTATTGGCGGGGTTACAGATACGCAGTATTTT. Residues: CASSPIGGVTDTQYF.

The V call is TRBV7-6, the J call TRBJ2-1, with 10 bases aligning to TRBD1. The J call may be faulty, since TRBJ2-7 better matches the DNA end. The CDR3 has 15 amino acids. CDR1 SGHVS and CDR2 FNYEAQ come from the germline V gene. The CDR3 is CASSFTGTGDGEQYF. CDR3 nucleotide sequence: TGTGCCAGCAGCTTTACCGGGACAGGGGACGGTGAGCAGTACTTC.

The chain couples TRBV4-3 to TRBJ2-7; perhaps TRBD2 as D (5 bases). V dropped 1 base and J dropped 7 bases, with 14 bases sitting between them. This CDR3 contains 14 residues. Germline CDR1 LGHNA, CDR2 YSLEER. This CDR3 reads CASSQGLGENEQYF. CDR3 nucleotide sequence: TGCGCCAGCAGCCAAGGACTTGGGGAGAATGAGCAGTACTTC.